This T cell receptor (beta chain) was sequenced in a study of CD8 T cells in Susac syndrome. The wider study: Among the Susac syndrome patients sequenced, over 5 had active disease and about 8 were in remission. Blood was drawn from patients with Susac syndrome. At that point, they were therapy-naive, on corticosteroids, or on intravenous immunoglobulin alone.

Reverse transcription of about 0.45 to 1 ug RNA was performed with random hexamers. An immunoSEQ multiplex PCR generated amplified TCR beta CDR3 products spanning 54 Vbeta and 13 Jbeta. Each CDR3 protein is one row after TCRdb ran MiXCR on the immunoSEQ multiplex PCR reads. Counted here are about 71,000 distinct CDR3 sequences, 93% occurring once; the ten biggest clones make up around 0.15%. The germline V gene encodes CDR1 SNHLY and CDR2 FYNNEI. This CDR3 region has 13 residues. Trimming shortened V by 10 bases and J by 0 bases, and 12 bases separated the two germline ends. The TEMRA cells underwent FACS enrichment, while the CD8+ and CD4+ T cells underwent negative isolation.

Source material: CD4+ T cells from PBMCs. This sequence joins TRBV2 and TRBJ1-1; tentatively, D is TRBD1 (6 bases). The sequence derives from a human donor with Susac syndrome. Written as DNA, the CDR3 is TGTGCCACCCGGACAGCCATGAACACTGAAGCTTTCTTT. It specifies CATRTAMNTEAFF.